This T cell receptor beta chain was recorded in a study of blood T cell repertoires in COVID-19. In the study overall: Some COVID-19 samples were acute and others convalescent; all came from the United States, Italy and Spain. In each case, the material was cDNA or gDNA derived from T cells, B-cell-depleted T cells, or PBMCs.

The authors' processing: The assay estimated nucleated cells by amplifying reference gene primers. This table comes from immunoSEQ multiplex PCR, and its TCRdb copy is limited to in-frame clones, with some not included. V, J and clone size are those of that table, while D and trimming were read from the DNA. The table includes some 240,000 clones, 90% detected once. Followed over time, Seattle patients had been enrolled while infection was active. The origin of this receptor is a woman aged 55-75 years with COVID-19, enrolled during active disease. Sequenced sample: peripheral blood.

The CDR3 region has the DNA TGTGCCAGCAGTGACGGCCAGGGGGCTGGAAACACCATATATTTT. Amino acids: CASSDGQGAGNTIYF. The genes are TRBV6-4 and TRBJ1-3, with 7 positions matching TRBD1. The V and J ends lost 2 bases and 2 bases, in that order; junction bases with no gene match: 3. From germline, CDR1 is MRHNA and CDR2 SNTAGT. The CDR3 is 15 amino acids.